Following are 3 T cell receptor beta chains from one sample sequenced in a study of CD8 T cells in Susac syndrome. Random hexamers served to reverse transcribe roughly 0.5 to 1 ug RNA. Each CDR3 protein is one row after TCRdb ran MiXCR on the immunoSEQ multiplex PCR reads. The sample lists 250,000 to 300,000 distinct CDR3 sequences, approximately 85% occurring once. Specimen: CD8+ T cells from PBMCs. The receptors were sampled from a human donor with multiple sclerosis.

The rearrangement joins TRBV6-1 to TRBJ2-7; D assignment may be TRBD1 or TRBD2 (6 bases each). The CDR3 covers 14 residues. V was clipped by 4 bases and J by 0 bases, with 10 bases between them. Germline lookup yields CDR1 MNHNS and CDR2 SASEGT. DNA for the CDR3: TGTGCCAGCAGTGGGCGGGGACACTCCTACGAGCAGTACTTC. Its translation: CASSGRGHSYEQYF.

The gene calls are TRBV7-9 and TRBJ2-2; TRBD2 matches at 8 bases. This CDR3 contains 15 residues. Germline loops: CDR1 SEHNR, CDR2 FQNEAQ (reference sequence). V was pared by 0 bases and J by 6 bases, with 3 bases of the junction left unmatched. CDR3: CASSLAVAGPGELFF. For the CDR3, the DNA is TGTGCCAGCAGCTTAGCGGTAGCGGGACCCGGGGAGCTGTTTTTT.

The rearrangement joins TRBV20-1 to TRBJ2-1; TRBD2 matches at 10 bases. This CDR3 comprises 17 residues. In germline, CDR1 is DFQATT, CDR2 SNEGSKA (reference sequence). Germline trimming cut 0 bases from V and 9 bases from J; bases unmatched to any gene: 14. The CDR3 DNA reads TGCAGTGCTAGAGATAAGGCTAGCGGGAGAGTAGGGAGTGAGCAGTTCTTC. This sequence encodes CSARDKASGRVGSEQFF.